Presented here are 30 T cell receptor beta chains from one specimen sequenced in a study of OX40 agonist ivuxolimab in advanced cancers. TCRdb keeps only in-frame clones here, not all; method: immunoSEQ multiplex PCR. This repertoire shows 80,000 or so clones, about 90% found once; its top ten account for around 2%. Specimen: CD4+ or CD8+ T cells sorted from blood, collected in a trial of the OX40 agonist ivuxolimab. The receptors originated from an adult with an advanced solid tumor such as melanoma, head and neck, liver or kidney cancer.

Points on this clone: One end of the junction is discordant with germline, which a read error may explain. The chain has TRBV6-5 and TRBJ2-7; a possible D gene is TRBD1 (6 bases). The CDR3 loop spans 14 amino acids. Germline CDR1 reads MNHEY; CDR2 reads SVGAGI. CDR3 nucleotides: TGTGCCAGCAGTTACAGTGGGGGCTCCTCCGAGCAGTACTTC. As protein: CASSYSGGSSEQYF.

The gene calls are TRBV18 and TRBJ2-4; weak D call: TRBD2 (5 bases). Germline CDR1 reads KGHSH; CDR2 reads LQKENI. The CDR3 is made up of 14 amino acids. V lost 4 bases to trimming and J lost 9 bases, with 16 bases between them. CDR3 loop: CASSLEVPSGIQYF. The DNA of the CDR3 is TGTGCCAGCTCACTGGAGGTGCCCTCAGGCATTCAGTACTTC.

CDR3 loop: CASSVLAGSEQFF. The CDR3 coding sequence is TGTGCCAGCAGCGTCTTAGCGGGAAGTGAGCAGTTCTTC. V gene TRBV9 combines with J gene TRBJ2-1; 8 bases map to TRBD2. J lost 9 bases, V lost 2 bases, and 4 bases had no gene match. This CDR3 is 13 amino acids long. Germline V gives CDR1 SGDLS, CDR2 YYNGEE. Supplemented by reference TRBV9 and TRBJ2-1, the full variable domain reads DSGVTQTPKHLITATGQRVTLRCSPRSGDLSVYWYQQSLDQGLQFLIQYYNGEERAKGNILERFSAQQFPDLHSELNLSSLELGDSALYFCASSVLAGSEQFFGPGTRLTVL.

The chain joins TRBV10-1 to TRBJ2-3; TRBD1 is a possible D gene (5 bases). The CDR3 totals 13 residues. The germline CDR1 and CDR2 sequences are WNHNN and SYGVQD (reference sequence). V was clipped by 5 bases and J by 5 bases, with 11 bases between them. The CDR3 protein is CASSQGVKDTQYF. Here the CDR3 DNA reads TGCGCCAGCAGTCAGGGTGTTAAAGATACGCAGTATTTT.

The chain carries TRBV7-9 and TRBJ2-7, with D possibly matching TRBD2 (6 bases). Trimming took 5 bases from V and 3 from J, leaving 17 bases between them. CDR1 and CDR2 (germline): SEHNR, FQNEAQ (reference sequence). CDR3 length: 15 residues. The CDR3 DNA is TGTGCCAGCAGCCACAAAATGGGAGGCCACTACGAGCAGTACTTC. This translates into CASSHKMGGHYEQYF.

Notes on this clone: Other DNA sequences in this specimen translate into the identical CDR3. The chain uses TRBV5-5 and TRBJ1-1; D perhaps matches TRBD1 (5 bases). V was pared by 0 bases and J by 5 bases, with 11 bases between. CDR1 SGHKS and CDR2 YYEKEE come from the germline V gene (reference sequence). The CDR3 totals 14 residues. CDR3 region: CASSLEGGGTEAFF. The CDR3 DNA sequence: TGTGCCAGCAGCTTGGAGGGCGGGGGGACTGAAGCTTTCTTT. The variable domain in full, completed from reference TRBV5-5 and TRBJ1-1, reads DAGVTQSPTHLIKTRGQQVTLRCSPISGHKSVSWYQQVLGQGPQFIFQYYEKEERGRGNFPDRFSARQFPNYSSELNVNALLLGDSALYLCASSLEGGGTEAFFGQGTRLTVV.

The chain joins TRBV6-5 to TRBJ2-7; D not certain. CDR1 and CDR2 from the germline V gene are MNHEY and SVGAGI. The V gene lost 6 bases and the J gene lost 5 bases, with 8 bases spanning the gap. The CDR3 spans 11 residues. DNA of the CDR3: TGTGCCAGCAGCAGGTGGGACGAGCAGTACTTC. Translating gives CASSRWDEQYF.

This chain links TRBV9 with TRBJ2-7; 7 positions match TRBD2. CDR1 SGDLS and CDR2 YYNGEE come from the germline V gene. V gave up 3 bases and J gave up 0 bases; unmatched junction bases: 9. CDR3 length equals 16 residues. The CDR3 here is CASSAGSTSASYEQYF. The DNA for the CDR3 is TGTGCCAGCAGCGCTGGTTCTACTAGCGCCTCCTACGAGCAGTACTTC. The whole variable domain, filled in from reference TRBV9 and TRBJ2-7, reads DSGVTQTPKHLITATGQRVTLRCSPRSGDLSVYWYQQSLDQGLQFLIQYYNGEERAKGNILERFSAQQFPDLHSELNLSSLELGDSALYFCASSAGSTSASYEQYFGPGTRLTVT.

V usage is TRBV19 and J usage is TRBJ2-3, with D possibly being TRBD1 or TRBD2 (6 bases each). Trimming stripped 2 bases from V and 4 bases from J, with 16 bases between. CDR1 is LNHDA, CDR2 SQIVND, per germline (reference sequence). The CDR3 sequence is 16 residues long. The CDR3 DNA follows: TGTGCCAGTAGTATATCGAGGGGGAGGAAGGCAGATACGCAGTATTTT. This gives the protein CASSISRGRKADTQYF.

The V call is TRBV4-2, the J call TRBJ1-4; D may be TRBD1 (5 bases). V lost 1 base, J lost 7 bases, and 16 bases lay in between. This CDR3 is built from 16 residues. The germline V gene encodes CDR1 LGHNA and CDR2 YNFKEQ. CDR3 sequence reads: CASSQVSPGAGEKLFF. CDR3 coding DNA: TGTGCCAGCAGCCAAGTTTCCCCTGGGGCTGGTGAAAAACTGTTTTTT.

The CDR3 coding sequence is TGTGCCAGCAGCCTTAGCGGGGGGCCTTACTACGAGCAGTACTTC. Protein product: CASSLSGGPYYEQYF. The chain uses TRBV7-2 and TRBJ2-7; 10 positions agree with TRBD2. V trimming: 5 bases; J trimming: 3 bases; junction bases outside the gene matches: 7. The germline CDR1 and CDR2 sequences are SGHTA and FQGNSA. The CDR3 sequence is 15 residues long.

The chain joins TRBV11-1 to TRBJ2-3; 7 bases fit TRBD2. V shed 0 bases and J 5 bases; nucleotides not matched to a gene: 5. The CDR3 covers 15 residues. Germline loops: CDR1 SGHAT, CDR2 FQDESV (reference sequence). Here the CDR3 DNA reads TGTGCCAGCAGCTTAGCGCTACGGGAGGTAGATACGCAGTATTTT. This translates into CASSLALREVDTQYF.

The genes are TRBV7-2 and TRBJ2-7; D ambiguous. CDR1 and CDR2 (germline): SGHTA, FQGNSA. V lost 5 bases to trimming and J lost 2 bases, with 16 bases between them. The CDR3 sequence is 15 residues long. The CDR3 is CASSPVSRKPYEQYF. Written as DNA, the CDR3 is TGTGCCAGCAGCCCAGTTAGCAGGAAGCCCTACGAGCAGTACTTC. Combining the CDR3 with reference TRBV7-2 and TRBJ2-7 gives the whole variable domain GAGVSQSPSNKVTEKGKDVELRCDPISGHTALYWYRQSLGQGLEFLIYFQGNSAPDKSGLPSDRFSAERTGGSVSTLTIQRTQQEDSAVYLCASSPVSRKPYEQYFGPGTRLTVT.

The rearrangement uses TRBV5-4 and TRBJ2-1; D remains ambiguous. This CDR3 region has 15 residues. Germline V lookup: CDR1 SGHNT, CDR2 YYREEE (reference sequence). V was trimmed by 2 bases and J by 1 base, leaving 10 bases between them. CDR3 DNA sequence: TGTGCCAGCAGCTTCGCCCTGGGGTCCTACAATGAGCAGTTCTTC. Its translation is CASSFALGSYNEQFF.

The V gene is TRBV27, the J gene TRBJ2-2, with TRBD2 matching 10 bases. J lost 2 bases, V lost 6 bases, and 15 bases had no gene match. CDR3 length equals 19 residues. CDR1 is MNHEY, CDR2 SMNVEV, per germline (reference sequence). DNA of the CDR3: TGTGCCAGCAGCGAGGACCGACTAGCGGGCCTCGGAAACACCGGGGAGCTGTTTTTT. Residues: CASSEDRLAGLGNTGELFF.

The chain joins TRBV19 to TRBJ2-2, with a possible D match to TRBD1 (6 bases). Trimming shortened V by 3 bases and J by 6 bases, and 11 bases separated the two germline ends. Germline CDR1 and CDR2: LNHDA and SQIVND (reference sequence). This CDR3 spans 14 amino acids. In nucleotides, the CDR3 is TGTGCCAGTAGTATCAGCGCAGGGGCCGGGGAGCTGTTTTTT. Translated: CASSISAGAGELFF.

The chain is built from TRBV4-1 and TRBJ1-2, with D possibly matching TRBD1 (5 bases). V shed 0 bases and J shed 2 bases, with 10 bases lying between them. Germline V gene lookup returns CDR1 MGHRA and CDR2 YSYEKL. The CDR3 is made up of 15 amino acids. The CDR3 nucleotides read TGCGCCAGCAGCCAAGAGGTGGGGACGAACTATGGCTACACCTTC. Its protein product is CASSQEVGTNYGYTF.

CDR3 bases: TGCGCCAGCAGCTTGGCGGCAGGGAAGGCAGAGACCCAGTACTTC. It encodes CASSLAAGKAETQYF. V is TRBV5-1 and J is TRBJ2-5; tentatively, D is TRBD1 (5 bases). V lost 0 bases and J 4 bases, leaving 13 bases between the germline ends. Germline lookup yields CDR1 SGHRS and CDR2 YFSETQ. The CDR3 extends over 15 amino acids.

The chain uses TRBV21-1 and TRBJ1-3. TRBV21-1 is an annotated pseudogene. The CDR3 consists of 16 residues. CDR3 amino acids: CASSPGGGKKEDTIYF. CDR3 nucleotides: TGTGCCAGCAGCCCGGGGGGCGGAAAAAAGGAAGACACCATATATTTT.

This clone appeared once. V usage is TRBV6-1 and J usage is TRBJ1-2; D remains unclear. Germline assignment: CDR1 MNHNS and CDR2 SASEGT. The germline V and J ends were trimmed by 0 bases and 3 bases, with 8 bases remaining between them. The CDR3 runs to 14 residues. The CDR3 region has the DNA TGTGCCAGCAGTGAAGCAGAGAGGCACTATGGCTACACCTTC. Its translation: CASSEAERHYGYTF.

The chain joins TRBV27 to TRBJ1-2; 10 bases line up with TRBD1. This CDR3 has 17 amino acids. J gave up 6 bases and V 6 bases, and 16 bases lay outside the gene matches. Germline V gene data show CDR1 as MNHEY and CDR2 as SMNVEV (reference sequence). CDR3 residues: CASSLDPGQGSRDGYTF. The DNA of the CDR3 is TGTGCCAGCAGCCTAGATCCGGGACAGGGGAGTAGAGATGGCTACACCTTC.

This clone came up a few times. Written as DNA, the CDR3 is TGTGCCAGTTCCTGGGACAGGGGCGGCTCCGAAGCTTTCTTT. Translating gives CASSWDRGGSEAFF. The V gene is TRBV19, the J gene TRBJ1-1, with TRBD1 identical over 10 bases. This CDR3 region has 14 residues. CDR1 is LNHDA, CDR2 SQIVND, per germline (reference sequence). The V and J ends lost 8 bases and 8 bases, in that order; junction bases with no gene match: 11.

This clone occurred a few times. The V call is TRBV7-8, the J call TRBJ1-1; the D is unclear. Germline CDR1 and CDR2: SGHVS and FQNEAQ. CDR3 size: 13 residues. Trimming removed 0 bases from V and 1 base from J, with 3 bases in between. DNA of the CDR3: TGTGCCAGCAGCTTAGCCGGGAACACTGAAGCTTTCTTT. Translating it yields CASSLAGNTEAFF.

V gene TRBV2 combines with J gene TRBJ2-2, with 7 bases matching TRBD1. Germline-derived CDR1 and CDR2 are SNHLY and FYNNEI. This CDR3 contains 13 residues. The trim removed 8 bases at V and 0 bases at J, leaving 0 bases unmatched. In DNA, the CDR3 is TGTGCCAGCGGGACAGCGAACACCGGGGAGCTGTTTTTT. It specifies CASGTANTGELFF. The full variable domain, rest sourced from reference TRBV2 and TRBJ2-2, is EPEVTQTPSHQVTQMGQEVILRCVPISNHLYFYWYRQILGQKVEFLVSFYNNEISEKSEIFDDQFSVERPDGSNFTLKIRSTKLEDSAMYFCASGTANTGELFFGEGSRLTVL.

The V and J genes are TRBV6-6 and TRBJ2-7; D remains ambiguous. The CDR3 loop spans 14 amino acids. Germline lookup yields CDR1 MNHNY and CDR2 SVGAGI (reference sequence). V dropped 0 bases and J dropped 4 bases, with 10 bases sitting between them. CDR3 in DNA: TGTGCCAGCAGTTACTCGGCTGTTGCGTACGAGCAGTACTTC. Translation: CASSYSAVAYEQYF.

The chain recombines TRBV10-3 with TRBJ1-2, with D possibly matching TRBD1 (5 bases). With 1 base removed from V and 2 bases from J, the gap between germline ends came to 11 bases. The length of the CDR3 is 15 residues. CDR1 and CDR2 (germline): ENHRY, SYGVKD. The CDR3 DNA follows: TGTGCCATCAGTGAGTTTGGCGGGGCCAACTATGGCTACACCTTC. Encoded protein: CAISEFGGANYGYTF.

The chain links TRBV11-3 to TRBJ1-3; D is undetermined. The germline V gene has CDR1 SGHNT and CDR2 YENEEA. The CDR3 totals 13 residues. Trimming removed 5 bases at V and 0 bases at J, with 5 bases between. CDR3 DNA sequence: TGTGCCAGCAGCCAGATCTCTGGAAACACCATATATTTT. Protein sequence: CASSQISGNTIYF.

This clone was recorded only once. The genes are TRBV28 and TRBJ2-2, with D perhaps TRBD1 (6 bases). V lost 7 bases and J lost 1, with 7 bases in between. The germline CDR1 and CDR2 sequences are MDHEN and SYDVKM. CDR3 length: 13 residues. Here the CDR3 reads CASKDRNTGELFF. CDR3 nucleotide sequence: TGTGCCAGCAAGGACAGGAACACCGGGGAGCTGTTTTTT. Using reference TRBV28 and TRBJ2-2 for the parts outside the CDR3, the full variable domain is DVKVTQSSRYLVKRTGEKVFLECVQDMDHENMFWYRQDPGLGLRLIYFSYDVKMKEKGDIPEGYSVSREKKERFSLILESASTNQTSMYLCASKDRNTGELFFGEGSRLTVL.

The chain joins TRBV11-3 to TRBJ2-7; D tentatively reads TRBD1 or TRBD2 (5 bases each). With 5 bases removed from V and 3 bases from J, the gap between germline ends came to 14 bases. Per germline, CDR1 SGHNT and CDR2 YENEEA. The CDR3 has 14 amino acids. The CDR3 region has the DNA TGTGCCAGCAGCCCAGGGACCAAACGCTACGAGCAGTACTTC. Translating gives CASSPGTKRYEQYF. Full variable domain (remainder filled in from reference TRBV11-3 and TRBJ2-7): EAGVVQSPRYKIIEKKQPVAFWCNPISGHNTLYWYLQNLGQGPELLIRYENEEAVDDSQLPKDRFSAERLKGVDSTLKIQPAELGDSAVYLCASSPGTKRYEQYFGPGTRLTVT.

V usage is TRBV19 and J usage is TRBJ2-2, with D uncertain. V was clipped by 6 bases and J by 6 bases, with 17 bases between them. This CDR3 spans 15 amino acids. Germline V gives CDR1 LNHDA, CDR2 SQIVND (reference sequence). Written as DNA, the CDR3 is TGTGCCAGTAGAACGGAAGACTCAAGGGCCGGGGAGCTGTTTTTT. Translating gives CASRTEDSRAGELFF.